This T cell receptor beta chain was found in a study of human T cells and chemical hapten exposure. Authors' data handling: Samples held a median of around 96,000 TCRs, range about 20,000–700,000. MiXCR, applied by TCRdb to the RACE reads, yields one record per CDR3 protein. TCRdb, rather than the study authors, made the V and J calls. The sample has over 300,000 distinct CDR3 sequences, 4% to 6% seen once. This clonotype was counted only a few times. Stated time point: pre-sensitization, week 0. Treatment of the sample: therapeutic diphenylcyclopropenone sensitization with weekly scalp DPC. This clonotype was sampled from a woman between 50 and 59 years old with alopecia areata. Some clones in this sample may be carry-over from other donors' samples. Sequenced here: whole blood, sampled in connection with sensitization to the hapten diphenylcyclopropenone (DPC).

CDR3 loop: CASSGVITDTQYF. The CDR3 bases are TGTGCCAGTTCGGGGGTCATCACAGATACGCAGTATTTT. The V call is TRBV28, the J call TRBJ2-3; weak D call: TRBD2 (6 bases). Trimming shortened V by 9 bases and J by 2 bases, and 12 bases separated the two germline ends. Looked up from germline, CDR1 is MDHEN and CDR2 is SYDVKM. The CDR3 contains 13 residues.